This T cell receptor (beta chain) originates from a study of preoperative IRX-2 immunotherapy in early breast cancer. Treatment given: preoperative locoregional IRX-2 cytokine immunotherapy. Profiling relied on immunoSEQ multiplex PCR, and the TCRdb table lists in-frame clones only, not all of them. The data contain around 95,000 clones, 70% to 90% of them singletons. V lost 6 bases and J lost 5; bases outside the gene matches: 7. Per the germline V gene, CDR1 is MNHGY and CDR2 is SAAAGT. The CDR3 is 14 amino acids. The rearrangement uses TRBV6-8 and TRBJ2-7, with 10 positions matching TRBD2. The material was tumor tissue, obtained after IRX-2 immunotherapy. This clonotype originated in a human donor with breast cancer. DNA for the CDR3: TGTGCCAGCAGGCCTAGCGGGAGTTCTGACGAGCAGTACTTC. This encodes CASRPSGSSDEQYF.